This passage covers 23 T cell receptor beta chains from one sample sequenced in a study of OX40 agonist ivuxolimab in advanced cancers. This table comes from immunoSEQ multiplex PCR, and its TCRdb copy is limited to in-frame clones, with some not included. The table shows approximately 23,000 clones, with around 86% occurring only once. Sequencing used CD4+ or CD8+ T cells sorted from blood, obtained in a trial of the OX40 agonist ivuxolimab. The receptors were sampled from an adult with an advanced solid tumor such as melanoma, head and neck, liver or kidney cancer.

The rearrangement uses TRBV5-1 and TRBJ1-1; D uncertain. The V end was cut by 1 base, the J end by 0 bases, with 7 bases between. The CDR3 is 14 residues long. The V gene's germline CDR1 is SGHRS and CDR2 YFSETQ. DNA for the CDR3: TGCGCCAGCAGCTTGTCAGGTGTGAACACTGAAGCTTTCTTT. It encodes CASSLSGVNTEAFF.

By share of the sample, this clone is medium-sized (0.01 to 0.1%). The J gene is TRBJ1-1, the V gene TRBV7-2; 7 bases are a match to TRBD1. Trimming removed 5 bases from V and 7 bases from J; junction bases left unmatched: 13. CDR3 length: 15 amino acids. CDR1 SGHTA and CDR2 FQGNSA come from the germline V gene. CDR3 in DNA: TGTGCCAGCAGCGCATCACCCGGGACAGCTAATGAAGCTTTCTTT. Encoded protein: CASSASPGTANEAFF.

The rearrangement links TRBV9 to TRBJ2-1; 8 nucleotides line up with TRBD1. The CDR3 consists of 14 residues. The V gene's germline CDR1 is SGDLS and CDR2 YYNGEE. V gave up 3 bases and J gave up 7 bases; unmatched junction bases: 6. The CDR3: CASSGRQGWNEQFF. In DNA, the CDR3 is TGTGCCAGCAGCGGCCGACAGGGGTGGAATGAGCAGTTCTTC. The entire variable domain, with the rest obtained from reference TRBV9 and TRBJ2-1, is as follows: DSGVTQTPKHLITATGQRVTLRCSPRSGDLSVYWYQQSLDQGLQFLIQYYNGEERAKGNILERFSAQQFPDLHSELNLSSLELGDSALYFCASSGRQGWNEQFFGPGTRLTVL.

The V gene is TRBV9, the J gene TRBJ2-2; no reliable D call. The V end was cut by 4 bases, the J end by 3 bases, with 16 bases between. The length of the CDR3 is 16 residues. Germline V gene lookup returns CDR1 SGDLS and CDR2 YYNGEE. CDR3 residues: CASSLRPTEYTGELFF. DNA for the CDR3: TGTGCCAGCAGCCTCCGACCCACAGAATACACCGGGGAGCTGTTTTTT.

V usage is TRBV5-5 and J usage is TRBJ1-5; tentatively, D is TRBD1 (5 bases). The V and J ends lost 3 bases and 5 bases respectively, with 12 bases between them. Germline V CDR1 and CDR2: SGHKS, YYEKEE (reference sequence). The CDR3 loop spans 14 amino acids. The CDR3 is CASSSPGGDQPQHF. CDR3 DNA sequence: TGTGCCAGCAGCTCCCCTGGGGGGGATCAGCCCCAGCATTTT.

This rearrangement joins TRBV5-1 to TRBJ2-3, with D uncertain. V lost 1 base, J lost 0 bases, and 15 bases lay in between. Germline V gene lookup returns CDR1 SGHRS and CDR2 YFSETQ. This CDR3 is 17 amino acids long. CDR3 nucleotides: TGCGCCAGCAGCTTGAGATTAGGGCTGTACAGCACAGATACGCAGTATTTT. As protein: CASSLRLGLYSTDTQYF.

The rearrangement links TRBV9 to TRBJ2-1, with D possibly being TRBD2 (6 bases). The CDR3 sequence is 17 residues long. The germline V and J ends were trimmed by 3 bases and 5 bases, with 21 bases remaining between them. Germline CDR1 is SGDLS and CDR2 is YYNGEE. CDR3 region: CASSATPGVSTNNEQFF. DNA for the CDR3: TGTGCCAGCAGCGCCACCCCGGGGGTGTCGACAAACAATGAGCAGTTCTTC.

The rearrangement joins TRBV19 to TRBJ1-6; D ambiguous. Germline CDR1 is LNHDA and CDR2 is SQIVND (reference sequence). Trimming left V 3 bases short and J 9 bases short, with 6 bases between. There are 12 residues in the CDR3. The CDR3 protein is CASSIGSSPLHF. DNA of the CDR3: TGTGCCAGTAGTATCGGGTCTTCACCCCTCCACTTT. The whole variable domain, remainder taken from reference TRBV19 and TRBJ1-6, is DGGITQSPKYLFRKEGQNVTLSCEQNLNHDAMYWYRQDPGQGLRLIYYSQIVNDFQKGDIAEGYSVSREKKESFPLTVTSAQKNPTAFYLCASSIGSSPLHFGNGTRLTVT.

This chain joins TRBV5-1 and TRBJ1-1; tentatively, D is TRBD1 (6 bases). Trimming removed 4 bases at V and 4 bases at J, with 20 bases between. CDR1 and CDR2 from the germline V gene are SGHRS and YFSETQ. The CDR3 loop spans 16 amino acids. The CDR3 loop reads CASSPTRGGSGTEAFF. The CDR3 DNA sequence: TGCGCCAGCAGCCCGACACGAGGGGGTTCCGGCACTGAAGCTTTCTTT.

CDR3 sequence reads: CATQKLGSSTEAFF. DNA for the CDR3: TGTGCCACCCAAAAGTTGGGGAGTAGCACTGAAGCTTTCTTT. This rearrangement joins TRBV27 to TRBJ1-1, with D unresolved. The CDR3 extends over 14 amino acids. V lost 10 bases, J lost 4 bases, and 19 bases lay in between. Germline V gene lookup returns CDR1 MNHEY and CDR2 SMNVEV (reference sequence).

Within the sample, this clone is medium-sized (0.01 to 0.1%). Other DNA sequences from this sample encode an identical CDR3 as well. The V gene is TRBV7-9, the J gene TRBJ2-3; D ambiguous. The CDR3 totals 11 residues. V was shortened by 4 bases and J by 3 bases, with 2 bases between the two germline ends. Germline CDR1 SEHNR, CDR2 FQNEAQ (reference sequence). CDR3 residues: CASSSTDTQYF. CDR3 in DNA: TGTGCCAGCAGCTCTACAGATACGCAGTATTTT.

The chain uses TRBV4-1 and TRBJ2-1; 8 bases are a match to TRBD2. V shed 0 bases and J 6 bases; nucleotides not matched to a gene: 13. Germline V gene data show CDR1 as MGHRA and CDR2 as YSYEKL. The CDR3 covers 18 residues. CDR3 protein: CASSQDREREPVVNEQFF. The CDR3 region has the DNA TGCGCCAGCAGCCAAGACAGGGAGCGGGAGCCGGTCGTCAATGAGCAGTTCTTC.

The CDR3 sequence is CASSSDSNQPQHF. Written as DNA, the CDR3 is TGTGCCAGCAGTTCCGATAGCAATCAGCCCCAGCATTTT. J is TRBJ1-5 and V is TRBV27; D not resolved. This CDR3 is built from 13 residues. Germline assignment: CDR1 MNHEY and CDR2 SMNVEV (reference sequence). V gave up 4 bases and J gave up 0 bases, with 4 bases separating them.

This clone came up a few times. This sample includes further DNA sequences coding for the same CDR3. CDR3 residues: CASSSMTGLKIYGYTF. The CDR3 region has the DNA TGCGCCAGCAGCTCAATGACGGGATTGAAAATCTATGGCTACACCTTC. The chain joins TRBV5-1 to TRBJ1-2; no firm D call. Trimming left V 3 bases short and J 4 bases short, with 19 bases between. CDR1 SGHRS and CDR2 YFSETQ come from the germline V gene. The CDR3 has 16 amino acids. Drawing the rest from reference TRBV5-1 and TRBJ1-2, the complete variable domain is KAGVTQTPRYLIKTRGQQVTLSCSPISGHRSVSWYQQTPGQGLQFLFEYFSETQRNKGNFPGRFSGRQFSNSRSEMNVSTLELGDSALYLCASSSMTGLKIYGYTFGSGTRLTVV.

This sequence joins TRBV7-8 and TRBJ2-3, with a possible D match to TRBD2 (5 bases). This CDR3 is 16 amino acids long. Germline-derived CDR1 and CDR2 are SGHVS and FQNEAQ. Between the trimmed V and J ends, which lost 7 bases and 3 bases, there was a span of 20 bases. CDR3 DNA sequence: TGTGCCAGCAAACCCCAGAGGGTTAGCAAGACAGATACGCAGTATTTT. Encoded protein: CASKPQRVSKTDTQYF.

This chain uses TRBV5-1 with TRBJ2-3; 12 bases align to TRBD2. This CDR3 region has 15 residues. V gave up 2 bases and J gave up 3 bases; unmatched junction bases: 1. CDR1 and CDR2 (germline): SGHRS, YFSETQ. This CDR3 is CASSLGLAGTDTQYF. The CDR3 nucleotides are TGCGCCAGCAGCTTAGGACTAGCGGGAACAGATACGCAGTATTTT.

The gene calls are TRBV4-3 and TRBJ2-7, with a possible D match to TRBD2 (6 bases). The V gene lost 4 bases and the J gene lost 2 bases, with 12 bases spanning the gap. This CDR3 spans 14 amino acids. Per the germline V gene, CDR1 is LGHNA and CDR2 is YSLEER. The CDR3 bases are TGCGCCAGCAGCCGGGCCCGGGGGACCTACGAGCAGTACTTC. Its protein is CASSRARGTYEQYF.

The chain carries TRBV7-9 and TRBJ2-7, with D uncertain. The CDR3 covers 11 residues. With 3 bases removed from V and 2 bases from J, the gap between germline ends came to 2 bases. Germline values: CDR1 SEHNR, CDR2 FQNEAQ (reference sequence). CDR3 sequence: CASSFPYEQYF. In DNA, the CDR3 is TGTGCCAGCAGCTTCCCCTACGAGCAGTACTTC.

This clone showed up just once. The rearrangement uses TRBV5-5 and TRBJ2-7; maybe TRBD2 (5 bases). CDR3 length: 14 residues. V was trimmed by 4 bases and J by 3 bases, leaving 14 bases between them. CDR1 is SGHKS and CDR2 is YYEKEE in the germline V gene (reference sequence). The CDR3 protein is CASSMTLGVYEQYF. The CDR3 DNA reads as TGTGCCAGCAGCATGACCCTGGGAGTCTACGAGCAGTACTTC.

The V call is TRBV7-2, the J call TRBJ2-3, with 11 bases identical to TRBD1. The CDR3 sequence is 15 residues long. The V gene end was trimmed by 7 bases and the J gene end by 4 bases; junction bases not matched to a gene: 7. From germline, CDR1 is SGHTA and CDR2 FQGNSA. CDR3: CASTWTGGQADTQYF. The CDR3 DNA is TGTGCCAGCACCTGGACAGGGGGCCAGGCAGATACGCAGTATTTT.

The chain employs TRBV4-1 and TRBJ1-5, with a possible D match to TRBD1 (6 bases). The CDR3 sequence is 15 residues long. V lost 4 bases, J lost 4 bases, and 14 bases lay in between. The germline V gene has CDR1 MGHRA and CDR2 YSYEKL. The CDR3 reads CASSPRAGVNQPQHF. In nucleotides, the CDR3 is TGCGCCAGCAGCCCCAGGGCAGGGGTTAATCAGCCCCAGCATTTT.

In this sample, this clone turned up a few times. CDR3 coding DNA: TGTGCCAGCAGCCCAAGAGAGTCGGGTTATGAGGAGACCCAGTACTTC. Translating gives CASSPRESGYEETQYF. The chain joins TRBV7-6 to TRBJ2-5; D ambiguous. Germline-derived CDR1 and CDR2 are SGHVS and FNYEAQ. The germline V and J ends were trimmed by 5 bases and 5 bases, with 21 bases remaining between them. CDR3 size: 16 residues.

V and J are TRBV5-4 and TRBJ2-5; TRBD2 matches 13 bases. Unmatched junction bases numbered 8, after V lost 4 bases and J lost 5 bases. The germline V gene encodes CDR1 SGHNT and CDR2 YYREEE (reference sequence). The CDR3 length is 16 residues. CDR3 sequence: CASSPGLAGPGETQYF. The CDR3 coding sequence is TGTGCCAGCAGCCCGGGACTAGCGGGGCCTGGGGAGACCCAGTACTTC.